This T cell receptor beta chain was sequenced for a study of blood T cell repertoires in COVID-19. The repertoire was sequenced with immunoSEQ multiplex PCR; TCRdb's copy has only in-frame clones and lacks some. Seen here are approximately 470,000 clones, about nine tenths observed once, and the top ten hold around 0.64%. The CDR3 runs to 17 residues. Germline lookup yields CDR1 SNHLY and CDR2 FYNNEI. Losses at the gene ends were 6 bases for V and 1 base for J; bases not matched to a gene: 9. Which cohort a participant joined came from the clinical history participants gave. Either two negative PCRs, clearance, or symptom resolution qualified Cohort 3 donors as recovered.

The V call is TRBV2, the J call TRBJ1-5, with 10 positions matching TRBD1. Material: PBMCs or T cells enriched from blood (not recorded which). The TCR sequence derives from a woman in her late teens or twenties who had recovered from COVID-19. The chain's CDR3 is CASSRRTGGGSNQPQHF. The CDR3 DNA reads TGTGCCAGCAGCCGCCGGACAGGGGGAGGGAGCAATCAGCCCCAGCATTTT.